This TCR beta chain was sequenced for a study of T-cell reconstitution after alpha-beta-depleted transplantation in children. Whole-study results and caveats: From surviving recipient T cells and thymic progenitors came the high day-60 TCRbeta diversity observed in some patients. Two months or so post-transplant, alpha-beta T cells reportedly derived from several hundred expanded graft clones.

Unique molecular identifiers were used to barcode this TCRbeta library. MiXCR, run by TCRdb on the PCR reads, gives a single entry per CDR3 protein. Of around 700,000 distinct CDR3 sequences in the sample, about an eighth were seen once. Germline V CDR1 and CDR2: SGHDN, FVKESK. Trimming removed 4 bases at V and 7 bases at J, with 10 bases between. The CDR3 is made up of 12 amino acids. The table lists this clonotype with a few counts. Its antigen is as yet unknown. This receptor was obtained from a girl aged 2-10 years with congenital amegakaryocytic thrombocytopenia, due to receive a stem cell transplant. The V gene is TRBV14, the J gene TRBJ1-1; D possibly corresponds to TRBD1 (5 bases). This sample comprised PBMCs, obtained before TCRalphabeta/CD19-depleted stem cell transplant. The CDR3 bases are TGTGCCAGCAGCCTCGGACAACTTGAAGCTTTCTTT. Protein product: CASSLGQLEAFF.